This T cell receptor beta chain originates from a study of blood T cell repertoires in COVID-19. Overall study context: The United States, Italy and Spain supplied acute and convalescent COVID-19 samples.

Original processing methods: The assay estimated nucleated cells by amplifying reference gene primers. Libraries were prepared by immunoSEQ multiplex PCR; TCRdb keeps only in-frame clonotypes and omits some of them. The DNA was the basis for D and trimming; V, J and clone size are from that table. The sample yields more than 300,000 clones, around 87% seen once. V lost 6 bases to trimming and J lost 2 bases, with 12 bases between them. The CDR3 length is 14 residues. Germline V gene data show CDR1 as SGHTA and CDR2 as FQGTGA. Participants came from 20 to 25 US areas, aged roughly 18 to 95 years. Donors were grouped by their self-reported clinical history.

The chain couples TRBV7-3 to TRBJ2-3, with a weak D call TRBD2 (6 bases). The sample taken for sequencing was PBMCs or T cells enriched from blood (not recorded which). This clonotype was obtained from a man between 35 and 55 years old in a cohort exposed to, infected with or recovered from COVID-19 (not recorded which). This CDR3 is CASRTGATTDTQYF. The CDR3 DNA reads as TGTGCCAGCAGGACGGGAGCCACCACAGATACGCAGTATTTT.